The text below deals with one T cell receptor beta chain. Its antigen is not known. This CDR3 region has 13 residues. Germline V gives CDR1 SEHNR, CDR2 FQNEAQ (reference sequence). V gave up 4 bases and J gave up 5 bases, with 11 bases separating them. This sample stems from a study of a mutant IDH1 vaccine in newly diagnosed glioma. Across the study: Commencement of vaccination occurred 4-6 weeks following radiotherapy alone, or concurrently with temozolomide cycles. Of treated patients, around 60% were men and about 38% women, averaging around 42 years. The study, taken as a whole, reports: Vaccine-induced responses were seen in roughly 93% of patients, spanning several MHC alleles.

Measured with immunoSEQ multiplex PCR; TCRdb has only the in-frame clones, and not every one. This table has approximately 57,000 clones, about 81% appearing once. Time point indicated: week 23, last vaccination. A 20-mer mutant IDH1 peptide at 300 ug was injected subcutaneously with topical imiquimod. Donor diagnoses consisted of new WHO grade 3 or 4 IDH1-mutant, ATRX-lost astrocytomas. The rearrangement links TRBV7-9 to TRBJ2-5; D not certain. The sample here was PBMCs, taken from a glioma patient whose treatment included an IDH1 peptide vaccine. This clonotype originated in a woman aged 40-49 years with glioma. Some clones in this sample may be carry-over from other donors' samples. CDR3 in amino acids: CASSSQGRETQYF. CDR3 coding DNA: TGTGCCAGCAGCTCCCAAGGCCGGGAGACCCAGTACTTC.